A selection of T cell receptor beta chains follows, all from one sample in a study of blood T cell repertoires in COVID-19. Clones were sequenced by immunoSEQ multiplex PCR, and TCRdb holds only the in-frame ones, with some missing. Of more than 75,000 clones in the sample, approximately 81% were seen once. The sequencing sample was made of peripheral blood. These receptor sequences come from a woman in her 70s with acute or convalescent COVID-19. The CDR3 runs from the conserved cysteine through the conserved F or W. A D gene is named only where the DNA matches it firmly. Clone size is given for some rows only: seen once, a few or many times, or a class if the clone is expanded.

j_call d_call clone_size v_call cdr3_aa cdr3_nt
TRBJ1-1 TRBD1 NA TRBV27 CASSSLSTGGGTEAFF TGTGCCAGCAGTTCGCTTTCAACAGGGGGAGGCACTGAAGCTTTCTTT
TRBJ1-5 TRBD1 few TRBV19 CASSENRGASNQPQHF TGTGCCAGTAGTGAAAACAGGGGTGCGAGCAATCAGCCCCAGCATTTT
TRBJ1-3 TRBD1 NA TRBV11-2 CASSGKGQGAGNTIYF TGTGCCAGCAGCGGAAAGGGACAGGGTGCTGGAAACACCATATATTTT
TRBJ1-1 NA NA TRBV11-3 CASSFFASTEAFF TGTGCCAGCAGCTTTTTTGCGAGCACTGAAGCTTTCTTT
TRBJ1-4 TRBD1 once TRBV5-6 CASRQGLNEKLFF TGTGCCAGCAGACAGGGGCTAAATGAAAAACTGTTTTTT
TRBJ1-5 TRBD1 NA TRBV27 CASSADRGVSNQPQHF TGTGCCAGCAGTGCTGACAGGGGGGTGTCGAATCAGCCCCAGCATTTT
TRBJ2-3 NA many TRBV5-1 CASSLAGDLTDTQYF TGCGCCAGCAGCTTGGCAGGGGATCTCACAGATACGCAGTATTTT
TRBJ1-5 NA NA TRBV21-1 CASSTSWGDSYSNQPQHF TGTGCCAGCAGCACCTCCTGGGGGGACAGTTATAGCAATCAGCCCCAGCATTTT
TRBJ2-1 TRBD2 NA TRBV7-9 CASSLAGGYNEQFF TGTGCCAGCAGCTTAGCGGGAGGGTACAATGAGCAGTTCTTC
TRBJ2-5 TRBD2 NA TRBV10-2 CASSEEVAGGRETQYF TGCGCCAGCAGTGAGGAAGTAGCGGGGGGGAGGGAGACCCAGTACTTC
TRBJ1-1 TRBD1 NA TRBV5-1 CASSPDRGLTEAFF TGCGCCAGCAGCCCGGACAGGGGGCTCACTGAAGCTTTCTTT
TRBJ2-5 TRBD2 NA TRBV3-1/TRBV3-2 CASSQDPPSGGPGEETQYF TGTGCCAGCAGCCAAGATCCGCCTAGCGGGGGGCCCGGGGAGGAGACCCAGTACTTC
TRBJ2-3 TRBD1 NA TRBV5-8 CASSSEGPNLDRGGTDTQYF TGTGCCAGCAGCTCAGAGGGCCCCAATTTGGACAGGGGTGGGACAGATACGCAGTATTTT
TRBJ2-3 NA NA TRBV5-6 CASSLDLGRVVDTQYF TGTGCCAGCAGCTTGGACTTGGGCAGGGTAGTAGATACGCAGTATTTT
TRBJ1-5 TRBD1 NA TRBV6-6 CASNLDRGRHQPQHF TGTGCCAGCAACCTGGACAGGGGACGCCATCAGCCCCAGCATTTT
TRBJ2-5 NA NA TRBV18 CASSNVGEETQYF TGTGCCAGCTCCAATGTGGGAGAAGAGACCCAGTACTTC
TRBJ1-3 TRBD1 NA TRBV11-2 CASSSGTGNTIYF TGTGCCAGCAGCTCTGGGACAGGCAACACCATATATTTT
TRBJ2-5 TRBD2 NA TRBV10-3 CAVRDYPQETQYF TGTGCCGTCCGGGACTACCCCCAAGAGACCCAGTACTTC
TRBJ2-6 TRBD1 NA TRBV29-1 CSVDWGQGNANVLTF TGCAGCGTTGATTGGGGACAGGGTAATGCCAACGTCCTGACTTTC
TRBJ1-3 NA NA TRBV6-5 CASSYSSGLGDTIYF TGTGCCAGCAGTTACTCGTCAGGGTTAGGGGACACCATATATTTT
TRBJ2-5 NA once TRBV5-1 CASSLVGRRETQYF TGCGCCAGCAGCTTGGTTGGCAGAAGAGAGACCCAGTACTTC
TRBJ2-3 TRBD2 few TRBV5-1 CASSFTPGGPGSRGTDTQYF TGCGCCAGCAGCTTTACTCCGGGGGGGCCAGGCTCAAGAGGCACAGATACGCAGTATTTT
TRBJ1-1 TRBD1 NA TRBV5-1 CASSPLRQGDYRGEAFF TGCGCCAGCAGCCCATTAAGACAGGGGGACTATCGCGGTGAAGCTTTCTTT
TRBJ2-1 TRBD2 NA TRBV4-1 CASSQDPELAGRSYNEQFF TGCGCCAGCAGCCAAGACCCGGAACTAGCGGGGAGATCCTACAATGAGCAGTTCTTC
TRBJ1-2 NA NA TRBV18 CASSPLHFPQGSGYGYTF TGTGCCAGCTCACCCTTACACTTTCCACAGGGTTCCGGCTATGGCTACACCTTC
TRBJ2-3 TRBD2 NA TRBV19 CASSTGTSGGTATDTQYF TGTGCCAGTAGTACCGGGACTAGCGGGGGGACGGCCACAGATACGCAGTATTTT
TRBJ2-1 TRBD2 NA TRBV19 CASSMKILSGSGEEDEQFF TGTGCCAGTAGTATGAAGATTTTAAGCGGGAGTGGTGAAGAGGATGAGCAGTTCTTC
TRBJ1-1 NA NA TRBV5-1 CASSLARGSEAFF TGCGCCAGCAGCTTGGCCAGAGGATCTGAAGCTTTCTTT
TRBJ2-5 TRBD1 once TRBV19 CASRRQGAGETQYF TGTGCCAGTAGGCGACAGGGGGCTGGGGAGACCCAGTACTTC
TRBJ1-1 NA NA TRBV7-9 CASEQGMNTEAFF TGTGCCAGCGAACAGGGCATGAACACTGAAGCTTTCTTT
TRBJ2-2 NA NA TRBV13 CASSLKGAPGELFF TGTGCCAGCAGCTTAAAAGGGGCGCCCGGGGAGCTGTTTTTT
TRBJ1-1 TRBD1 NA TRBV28 CASRRQGLMNTEAFF TGTGCCAGCAGACGACAGGGTCTCATGAACACTGAAGCTTTCTTT
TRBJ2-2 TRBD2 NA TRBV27 CASRQRLAGENTGELFF TGTGCCAGCAGGCAAAGACTAGCGGGCGAGAACACCGGGGAGCTGTTTTTT
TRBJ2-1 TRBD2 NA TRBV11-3 CASRPSGSRVNEQFF TGTGCCAGCAGGCCTAGCGGGAGTAGGGTCAATGAGCAGTTCTTC
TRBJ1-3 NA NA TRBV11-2 CASSLGGNAGNTIYF TGTGCCAGCAGCTTGGGAGGAAATGCTGGAAACACCATATATTTT
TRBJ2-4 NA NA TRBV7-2 CASSSPGGSNIQYF TGTGCCAGCAGCTCCCCTGGGGGGTCGAACATTCAGTACTTC
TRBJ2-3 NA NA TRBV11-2 CASTTNRIPDTQYF TGTGCCAGCACCACAAACAGAATCCCAGATACGCAGTATTTT
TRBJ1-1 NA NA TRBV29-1 CSVVYQGTDTEAFF TGCAGCGTTGTGTATCAGGGTACAGACACTGAAGCTTTCTTT
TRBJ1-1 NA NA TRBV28 CASSLYRPILAEAFF TGTGCCAGCAGTTTATACAGGCCAATCCTCGCTGAAGCTTTCTTT
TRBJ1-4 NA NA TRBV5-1 CASSLGTSEKLFF TGCGCCAGCAGCTTGGGGACTAGTGAAAAACTGTTTTTT
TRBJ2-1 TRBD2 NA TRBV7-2 CASSSTSGNEQFF TGTGCCAGCAGCTCCACTAGCGGGAATGAGCAGTTCTTC
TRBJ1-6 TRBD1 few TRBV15 CATSLGQGSSPLHF TGTGCCACCAGCCTCGGACAGGGGTCTTCACCCCTCCACTTT
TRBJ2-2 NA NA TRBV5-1 CASSVLEGTGELFF TGCGCCAGCAGCGTATTAGAGGGCACCGGGGAGCTGTTTTTT
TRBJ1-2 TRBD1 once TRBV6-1 CASSEAATGDYGYTF TGTGCCAGCAGTGAAGCGGCGACAGGGGACTATGGCTACACCTTC
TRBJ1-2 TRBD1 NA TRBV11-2 CASSLIQGAGGYTF TGTGCCAGCAGCTTAATCCAGGGGGCGGGTGGCTACACCTTC
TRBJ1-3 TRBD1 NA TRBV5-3 CARSLGDRGDSGNTIYF TGTGCCAGAAGCTTAGGGGACAGGGGGGATTCTGGAAACACCATATATTTT
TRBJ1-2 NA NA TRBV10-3 CAIRDIINYGYTF TGTGCCATCAGGGACATCATTAACTATGGCTACACCTTC
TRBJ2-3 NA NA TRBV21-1 CASSTLPLRGRALVGCTQYF TGTGCCAGCAGCACTCTTCCTCTTCGGGGGAGGGCCCTGGTCGGGTGTACGCAGTATTTT
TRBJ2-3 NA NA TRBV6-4 CASSRELQSTDTQYF TGTGCCAGCAGCCGGGAACTCCAAAGCACAGATACGCAGTATTTT
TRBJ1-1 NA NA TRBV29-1 CSATVNTEAFF TGCAGCGCAACAGTGAACACTGAAGCTTTCTTT
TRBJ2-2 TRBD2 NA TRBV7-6 CASSFSLGTSGRTNTGELFF TGTGCCAGCAGCTTTTCTCTCGGGACTAGCGGGAGGACGAACACCGGGGAGCTGTTTTTT
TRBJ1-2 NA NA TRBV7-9 CASSLGLQRNYGYTF TGTGCCAGCAGCTTAGGACTCCAGCGGAACTATGGCTACACCTTC
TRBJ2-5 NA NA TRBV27 CASRRQEGETQYF TGTGCCAGCAGGCGACAGGAAGGAGAGACCCAGTACTTC
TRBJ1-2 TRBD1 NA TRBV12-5 CASDRDRDGYTF TGTGCTAGCGACCGGGACAGAGATGGCTACACCTTC
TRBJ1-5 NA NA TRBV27 CASSLHQGSAYNQPQHF TGTGCCAGCAGTCTACACCAGGGGTCGGCTTACAATCAGCCCCAGCATTTT
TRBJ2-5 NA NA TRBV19 CASSIDTGQETQYF TGTGCCAGTAGTATAGATACAGGCCAAGAGACCCAGTACTTC
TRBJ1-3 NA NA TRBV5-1 CASSLNAAVSGNTIYF TGCGCCAGCAGCTTGAATGCCGCGGTATCTGGAAACACCATATATTTT
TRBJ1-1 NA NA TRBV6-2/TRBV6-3 CASSYHRFNTEAFF TGTGCCAGCAGTTACCATCGGTTTAACACTGAAGCTTTCTTT